This T cell receptor (beta chain) originates from a study of blood T cells in healthy people across ages. Germline loops: CDR1 MDHEN, CDR2 SYDVKM. V dropped 4 bases and J dropped 9; count of bases not matched to a gene: 9. The CDR3 extends over 15 amino acids. With a J-beta primer mix and a sample-barcoded 5' primer, a second PCR ran about 6 to 11 cycles. TCRdb recomputed calls from the 5' RACE reads with MiXCR, one row per CDR3 protein. The profile shows some 290,000 distinct CDR3 sequences, around 29% of them singletons. J is TRBJ1-6 and V is TRBV28; 7 bases are shared with TRBD1. The origin of this receptor is a woman in her 70s in good health. Input material: blood. CDR3 sequence reads: CASSSNDRAFSPLHF. The DNA for the CDR3 is TGTGCCAGCAGTTCGAACGACAGGGCGTTTTCACCCCTCCACTTT.